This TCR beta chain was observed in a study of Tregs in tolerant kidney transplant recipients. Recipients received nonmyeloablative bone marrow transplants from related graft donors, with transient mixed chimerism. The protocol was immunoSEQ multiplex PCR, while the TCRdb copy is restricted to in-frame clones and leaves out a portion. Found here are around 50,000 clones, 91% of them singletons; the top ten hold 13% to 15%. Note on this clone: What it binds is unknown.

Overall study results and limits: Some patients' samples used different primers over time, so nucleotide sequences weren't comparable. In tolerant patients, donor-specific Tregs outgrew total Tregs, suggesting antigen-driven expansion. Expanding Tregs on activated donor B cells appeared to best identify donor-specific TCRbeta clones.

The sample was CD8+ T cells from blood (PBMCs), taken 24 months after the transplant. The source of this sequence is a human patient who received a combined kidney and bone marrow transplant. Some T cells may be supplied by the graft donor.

The CDR3 spells CSAQGGGELFF. CDR3 sequence (DNA): TGCAGCGCGCAGGGAGGTGGGGAGCTGTTTTTT. The chain joins TRBV29-1 to TRBJ2-2; a weak D match, TRBD2 (6 bases). The V gene's germline CDR1 is SQVTM and CDR2 ANQGSEA. The CDR3 is 11 residues long. The V gene lost 7 bases and the J gene lost 8 bases, with 11 bases spanning the gap.